In its sample, the clone carrying this T cell receptor (beta chain) was seen a few times. Antigen specificity is unknown. The V gene lost 4 bases and the J gene lost 5 bases, with 14 bases spanning the gap. This CDR3 spans 14 amino acids. Germline V gene sequence: CDR1 LNHDA, CDR2 SQIVND (reference sequence). These data are taken from a study of response to subunit inactivated influenza vaccine. Study results and caveats: The authors suggested that few new T cells are recruited per seasonal influenza vaccination.

TCRdb reanalysed the RT-PCR reads using MiXCR and keeps one entry per CDR3 protein. The profile shows roughly 170,000 distinct CDR3 sequences, about 10% of them singletons. V is TRBV19 and J is TRBJ2-5; possibly TRBD1 for D (5 bases). This specimen was non-naive T cells sorted from PBMCs, taken on the day of vaccination. The origin of this receptor is a man in his fifties or sixties who received an inactivated influenza vaccine. The DNA for the CDR3 is TGTGCCAGTAGTACAGGGTTCAATTGGGAGACCCAGTACTTC. Translating gives CASSTGFNWETQYF.